Listed here is a single T cell receptor (beta chain). Its recognized antigen is unknown. Base quality data are lacking; no much larger clone is found one base away. The library was produced with 5' RACE. This sample was sequenced with a NextSeq 500. The TCR library protocol attached unique molecular identifiers to individual cDNA molecules to correct for sequencing error and PCR bias. TCR alpha and beta chains were both sequenced, and the abundances of alpha and beta sequences in each sample were closely correlated with each other. Under the source paper's analysis protocol: V gene, J gene and CDR3 annotation of TCR sequences was performed with Decombinator V4. Expanded TCRs were defined as changing significantly between any two time points under a Poisson model with p below 0.0001. TCR abundances were normalised to the total number of TCRs sequenced in each sample and reported as counts per million. TRAV1-2 paired with TRAJ12, TRAJ20 or TRAJ33 defined MAIT TCRs, while TRAV10 paired with TRAJ18 defined iNKT TCRs. VDJdb, accessed 1 November 2021, was searched for CMV, EBV and SARS-CoV-2 annotated TCRs, with TCRs annotated for multiple antigens excluded. TCRdb trimmed the raw reads at Q25, called clones with MiXCR and kept productive beta chains. CDR3 protein duplicates are merged, each entry listing the most common genes and DNA. What appears here as the V and J calls and clone size reflects TCRdb's work, not the paper's. This sample has 50,000 or so distinct CDR3 sequences in its table, and 10% to 15% of those were observed once. The ten largest clones add up to 9.1% of the sample.

This specimen belongs to a study of early T cells in non-severe SARS-CoV-2 infection (dated by TCRdb to the early 2020s). Regarding the research as a whole: Because TCR sequencing was done on bulk RNA from unsorted whole blood, the alpha and beta chains could not be paired. Beyond this particular receptor, the publication reports: Matching against VDJdb was skewed toward anti-spike CD8 responses, likely underestimated virus-specific expansions, and missed private and CD4 specificities.

Set within a cohort of healthcare workers in London, UK, this nested case-control study involved weekly PCR testing of nasopharyngeal swabs along with blood sampling. Healthcare workers were enrolled in the week of the UK lockdown, from 23 to 31 March 2020, and were followed every week for up to roughly 16 weeks. The CDR3 sequence holds 14 residues, the cysteine and phenylalanine included. Only the CDR3 DNA is retained, 42 bases long and in frame from the first base. Trimming leaves V shorter by 2 bases and J shorter by 1 base, with the junction holding 4 bases beyond the gene matches. The germline V gene encodes CDR1 SQVTM and CDR2 ANQGSEA.

The chain links TRBV29-1 with TRBJ1-1, with 7 central nucleotides matching TRBD1. The sample comprised whole blood. This clonotype was obtained from an adult who was a healthcare worker with PCR-confirmed SARS-CoV-2 infection or an uninfected control (not recorded which). The base sequence is TGCAGCGTTGAACTTTGGACAGGGAACACTGAAGCTTTCTTT. The translation is CSVELWTGNTEAFF.